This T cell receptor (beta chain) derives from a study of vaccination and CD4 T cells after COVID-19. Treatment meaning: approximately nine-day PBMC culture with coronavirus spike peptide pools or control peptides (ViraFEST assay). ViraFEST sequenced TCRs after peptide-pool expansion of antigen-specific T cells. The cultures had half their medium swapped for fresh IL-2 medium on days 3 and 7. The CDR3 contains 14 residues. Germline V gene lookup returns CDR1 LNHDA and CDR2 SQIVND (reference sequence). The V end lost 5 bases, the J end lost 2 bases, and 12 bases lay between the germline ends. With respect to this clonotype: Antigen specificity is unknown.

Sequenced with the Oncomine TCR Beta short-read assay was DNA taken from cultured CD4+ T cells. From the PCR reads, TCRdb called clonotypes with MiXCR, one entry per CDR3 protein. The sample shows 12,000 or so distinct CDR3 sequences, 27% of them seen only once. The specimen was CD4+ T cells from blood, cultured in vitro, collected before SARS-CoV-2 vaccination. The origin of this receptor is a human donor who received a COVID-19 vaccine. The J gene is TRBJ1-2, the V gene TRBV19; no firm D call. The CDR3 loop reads CASSLGGRNYGYTF. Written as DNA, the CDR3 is TGTGCCAGTAGTCTTGGCGGACGAAACTATGGCTACACCTTC.